The 14 T cell receptor beta chains listed next were all sequenced from one sample in a study of Tregs in tolerant kidney transplant recipients. The nonmyeloablative bone marrow transplants came from related graft donors, with transient mixed chimerism. Using immunoSEQ multiplex PCR, the repertoire was profiled, and TCRdb retains in-frame clones only, with some absent. In the table there are 50,000 or so clones, about nine tenths of which are singletons. Sequencing used CD8+ T cells from blood (PBMCs), obtained 24 months after the transplant. The receptors derive from a human patient who received a combined kidney and bone marrow transplant. Some T cells here may be from the graft donor.

The chain links TRBV4-2 to TRBJ2-6; maybe TRBD2 (6 bases). The length of the CDR3 is 17 residues. CDR1 LGHNA and CDR2 YNFKEQ come from the germline V gene. V lost 5 bases and J lost 0, with 14 bases in between. CDR3 loop: CASSDRDSSSGANVLTF. The CDR3 DNA is TGTGCCAGCAGCGATCGGGACTCCAGCTCTGGGGCCAACGTCCTGACTTTC.

The rearrangement uses TRBV29-1 and TRBJ2-1; 7 bases line up with TRBD2. Trimming cost V 8 bases and J 6 bases; bases outside gene matches: 4. This CDR3 has 11 residues. CDR1 SQVTM and CDR2 ANQGSEA come from the germline V gene. The CDR3 DNA is TGCAGCCCCTGGACTAGCAATGAGCAGTTCTTC. Amino acid sequence: CSPWTSNEQFF.

This clone showed up just once. This sample also contains other DNA sequences that code for the same CDR3. The chain links TRBV6-5 to TRBJ2-2; 7 nucleotides align to TRBD1. There are 14 residues in the CDR3. Germline CDR1 MNHEY, CDR2 SVGAGI. V trimming: 0 bases; J trimming: 5 bases; junction bases outside the gene matches: 0. The CDR3 loop is CASSYSTGTGELFF. DNA of the CDR3: TGTGCCAGCAGTTACTCGACAGGGACCGGGGAGCTGTTTTTT.

The CDR3 coding sequence is TGTGCCAGTAGTATCTATGGCGGCGGCACAGATACGCAGTATTTT. This gives the protein CASSIYGGGTDTQYF. V is TRBV19 and J is TRBJ2-3; no clear D. Between the trimmed V and J ends, which lost 3 bases and 1 base, there was a span of 11 bases. CDR1 is LNHDA and CDR2 is SQIVND in the germline V gene (reference sequence). The CDR3 sequence is 15 residues long.

V gene TRBV27 combines with J gene TRBJ1-2; tentatively, D is TRBD1 (5 bases). The CDR3 consists of 13 residues. The germline V gene encodes CDR1 MNHEY and CDR2 SMNVEV (reference sequence). With 4 bases removed from V and 8 bases from J, the gap between germline ends came to 14 bases. CDR3 bases: TGTGCCAGCAGTTCCCAGGGACTGAACGGCTACACCTTC. Its translation is CASSSQGLNGYTF.

The chain uses TRBV7-9 and TRBJ2-5; 9 nucleotides align to TRBD2. Gene TRBJ2-7 matches the end of the DNA better, so the J call may be wrong. Germline V lookup: CDR1 SEHNR, CDR2 FQNEAQ (reference sequence). The CDR3 runs 18 residues. Here the CDR3 DNA reads TGTGCCAGCAGAGATACGGCCGGCAGCGGGGGGAGCTCCTACGAGCAGTACTTC. Protein: CASRDTAGSGGSSYEQYF.

This rearrangement joins TRBV5-8 to TRBJ2-1, with TRBD2 matching over 9 bases. This CDR3 spans 16 amino acids. J gave up 0 bases and V 2 bases, and 3 bases lay outside the gene matches. Germline-derived CDR1 and CDR2 are SGHTS and YDEGEE. The CDR3 DNA follows: TGTGCCAGCAGCTTAGGTAGCGGGGGCTCCTACAATGAGCAGTTCTTC. It translates to CASSLGSGGSYNEQFF.

This chain links TRBV4-1 with TRBJ2-6; D call uncertain. The germline V gene encodes CDR1 MGHRA and CDR2 YSYEKL. The V and J ends lost 3 bases and 4 bases respectively, with 4 bases between them. The CDR3 runs to 13 residues. CDR3 amino acids: CASSQAGANVLTF. The CDR3 DNA sequence: TGCGCCAGCAGCCAGGCCGGGGCCAACGTCCTGACTTTC.

A single count supports this clone. This sequence joins TRBV19 and TRBJ1-5; D gene ambiguous. This CDR3 comprises 13 residues. In germline, CDR1 is LNHDA, CDR2 SQIVND (reference sequence). V was cut by 6 bases and J by 5 bases, with 11 bases left in between. The CDR3 bases are TGTGCCAGTAGCACCCTGGCCCATCAGCCCCAGCATTTT. Translating gives CASSTLAHQPQHF.

The CDR3 region has the DNA TGTGCCAGCAGTGTATCGGCTAGCGGATACAATGAGCAGTTCTTC. It codes for CASSVSASGYNEQFF. The V call is TRBV2, the J call TRBJ2-1; 7 bases agree with TRBD2. The V gene's germline CDR1 is SNHLY and CDR2 FYNNEI. The CDR3 runs to 15 residues. The V and J ends lost 4 bases and 4 bases, in that order; junction bases with no gene match: 7.

J is TRBJ1-3 and V is TRBV6-1; D possibly corresponds to TRBD1 (5 bases). The V gene lost 4 bases and the J gene lost 6 bases, with 19 bases spanning the gap. This CDR3 is built from 16 residues. Per the germline V gene, CDR1 is MNHNS and CDR2 is SASEGT. The CDR3 here is CASSASVGQRKNTIYF. The CDR3 region has the DNA TGTGCCAGCAGTGCCTCGGTTGGACAAAGGAAAAACACCATATATTTT.

This sequence joins TRBV7-6 and TRBJ1-2, with D perhaps TRBD1 (6 bases). Germline V CDR1 and CDR2: SGHVS, FNYEAQ. V shed 1 base and J shed 6 bases, with 21 bases lying between them. This CDR3 has 17 residues. CDR3 in DNA: TGTGCCAGCAGCTTAGTCTCAAGCCCAGGGGAAAAGGATGGCTACACCTTC. Amino acids: CASSLVSSPGEKDGYTF.

The V and J genes are TRBV7-3 and TRBJ2-3, with D maybe TRBD2 (5 bases). The V end lost 5 bases, the J end lost 2 bases, and 17 bases lay between the germline ends. CDR3 size: 16 residues. CDR1 SGHTA and CDR2 FQGTGA come from the germline V gene. CDR3 sequence: CASSPSLLGDTDTQYF. CDR3 coding DNA: TGTGCCAGCAGCCCATCCCTCCTCGGGGACACAGATACGCAGTATTTT.

The CDR3 DNA sequence: TGTGCCAGCAGCCAAGGACAGGGCCACTCTGGAAACACCATATATTTT. Its protein is CASSQGQGHSGNTIYF. The chain has TRBV4-2 and TRBJ1-3; 7 nucleotides align to TRBD1. Germline V gives CDR1 LGHNA, CDR2 YNFKEQ. The CDR3 extends over 16 amino acids. Trimming at V came to 1 base and at J to 0 bases, leaving 3 bases not matched to a gene.